This record looks at one T cell receptor (beta chain) sequence and its context. The study reverse transcribed the entire isolated RNA, so it sequenced expressed TCRB transcripts. Libraries were prepared by immunoSEQ multiplex PCR; TCRdb keeps only in-frame clonotypes and omits some of them. The sample lists around 300,000 clones; 8% were seen once. The sample comes from a study of beta chain features in type 1 diabetes. Germline CDR1 and CDR2: SQVTM and ANQGSEA. Trimming cost V 6 bases and J 4 bases, with 15 bases left between them. The CDR3 contains 13 residues. The sequence derives from a young woman in good health. Sequenced sample: central memory CD4+ T cells from blood. The chain employs TRBV29-1 and TRBJ1-1; D gene unclear. The DNA for the CDR3 is TGCAGCGTCGCCAAGGTGCAAGGCACTGAAGCTTTCTTT. The encoded protein is CSVAKVQGTEAFF.